This TCR beta chain was sequenced during a study of shared clonotypes between healthy human individuals. All donors were healthy HIV-negative adults lacking recent acute infections or vaccinations. The authors divided CD4+ cells into CD45RA+ naive and CD45RA-negative memory subsets. Sequenced by immunoSEQ multiplex PCR; TCRdb stores in-frame clones only, minus some. The table records roughly 2,500,000 clones, over 85% of them present only once. Sequencing input: naive CD4+ T cells from PBMCs. Sample subset: CD45RA+ positively selected. The receptor was isolated from a man aged 18 to 29 in good health. Some clones in this sample may be carry-over from other donors' samples.

The CDR3 nucleotides read TGTGCCAGCAGCTCCGGGACCCAAAGCACAGATACGCAGTATTTT. It translates to CASSSGTQSTDTQYF. This chain joins TRBV5-4 and TRBJ2-3; D tentatively reads TRBD1 or TRBD2 (5 bases each). V was cut by 3 bases and J by 0 bases, with 11 bases left in between. Germline V gene lookup returns CDR1 SGHNT and CDR2 YYREEE (reference sequence). There are 15 residues in the CDR3.